The clone carrying this T cell receptor beta chain was seen once. Its specificity is unknown. This entry comes from a study of cytomegalovirus exposure and HLA in healthy donors. The study's findings and limits: Fewer N-insertions than the roughly 670-donor mean were reportedly shown by an Asian-associated ancestry cluster in a later analysis. Most sequenced TCRs were rare (though some public TCRs occurred in many donors).

Germline assignment: CDR1 SNHLY and CDR2 FYNNEI. V lost 6 bases and J lost 4, with 7 bases in between. CDR3 length: 11 amino acids. In the PCR, 60 Vbeta and 13 Jbeta primers were used. Clones were read by immunoSEQ multiplex PCR, and TCRdb kept only the in-frame ones, dropping some. The sample lists around 99,000 clones; over 75% were seen once. The sequence was collected from a man aged 40-50 years in good health and CMV-seronegative. Sequencing was carried out using PBMCs. The genes are TRBV2 and TRBJ2-7; D gene unclear. The CDR3 DNA follows: TGTGCCAGCAGCTTTCTTTACGAGCAGTACTTC. Translating gives CASSFLYEQYF.